What follows are 20 T cell receptor beta chains derived from one specimen sequenced in a study of T cells in Graves' hyperthyroidism and ophthalmopathy. From RNA transcripts, TCR beta CDR3 regions were amplified. First-round RT-PCR targeting the TCR CDR3 was performed with the HTBI primer set. TCRdb independently ran MiXCR on the multiplex PCR reads; one entry per CDR3 protein. The table has hundreds of thousands of distinct CDR3 sequences, 15% to 18% seen once. Specimen: blood. These receptors all come from a woman aged 18-29 years with Graves' hyperthyroidism that later progressed to Graves' ophthalmopathy.

The sample holds one count of this clonotype. The chain is built from TRBV19 and TRBJ2-2, with 7 bases aligning to TRBD1. This CDR3 spans 15 amino acids. Germline-derived CDR1 and CDR2 are LNHDA and SQIVND (reference sequence). With V trimmed by 7 bases and J by 4 bases, 9 bases remained unmatched. The chain's CDR3 is CASNPPGQITGELFF. The CDR3 coding sequence is TGTGCCAGTAACCCTCCGGGACAGATCACCGGGGAGCTGTTTTTT.

Ten or more counts support this clonotype. This chain connects TRBV27 to TRBJ2-7, with 7 bases lining up with TRBD2. Germline V gene data show CDR1 as MNHEY and CDR2 as SMNVEV (reference sequence). The V gene end was trimmed by 4 bases and the J gene end by 3 bases; junction bases not matched to a gene: 9. The CDR3 has 15 residues. The CDR3 is CASSSAGRSIYEQYF. In DNA form, the CDR3 reads TGTGCCAGCAGTTCCGCCGGGAGGAGTATCTACGAGCAGTACTTC.

This clonotype was seen many times. This chain uses TRBV6-1 with TRBJ2-7; the D gene is possibly TRBD1 (6 bases). V was clipped by 4 bases and J by 2 bases, with 9 bases between them. CDR1 and CDR2 (germline): MNHNS, SASEGT. The CDR3 is made up of 13 amino acids. CDR3: CASSAYRAYEQYF. CDR3 coding DNA: TGTGCCAGCAGTGCCTACAGGGCCTACGAGCAGTACTTC.

This clonotype was seen just once. Just one base apart from a much larger clone, this may be a read error. V usage is TRBV4-1 and J usage is TRBJ2-1, with 8 bases fitting TRBD1. Germline loops: CDR1 MGHRA, CDR2 YSYEKL. The CDR3 covers 15 residues. The CDR3 is CAGSQEGTGGVEQFF. Written as DNA, the CDR3 is TGCGCCGGCAGCCAAGAGGGGACAGGCGGGGTTGAGCAGTTCTTC.

In its sample, this clonotype was seen many times. The CDR3 region is CASSHDRNTEAFF. The CDR3 DNA follows: TGTGCCAGCAGCCACGACAGGAACACTGAAGCTTTCTTT. The rearrangement links TRBV7-9 to TRBJ1-1; a weak D match, TRBD1 (5 bases). The CDR3 runs 13 residues. The germline V gene has CDR1 SEHNR and CDR2 FQNEAQ (reference sequence). Trimming cost V 5 bases and J 1 base, with 8 bases left between them.

This clonotype has only a few counts. The chain employs TRBV29-1 and TRBJ2-2, with TRBD2 matching 8 bases. J lost 8 bases, V lost 0 bases, and 11 bases had no gene match. CDR1 and CDR2 from the germline V gene are SQVTM and ANQGSEA. This CDR3 region has 16 residues. The CDR3 reads CSVEDWRSGVSGELFF. CDR3 DNA: TGCAGCGTTGAAGATTGGCGTAGCGGGGTTTCGGGGGAGCTGTTTTTT.

This clonotype appeared many times. The CDR3 sequence: CASRMGHGHQETQYF. The DNA of the CDR3 is TGTGCCAGCAGGATGGGACACGGGCATCAAGAGACCCAGTACTTC. This chain uses TRBV28 with TRBJ2-5; D perhaps matches TRBD1 (6 bases). The CDR3 contains 15 residues. Germline V CDR1 and CDR2: MDHEN, SYDVKM. Trimming removed 6 bases from V and 2 bases from J, with 16 bases in between.

This clonotype was observed many times. The chain uses TRBV3-1 and TRBJ1-5; tentative D call: TRBD1 (5 bases). The CDR3 sequence is 17 residues long. V was pared by 0 bases and J by 3 bases, with 15 bases between. In germline, CDR1 is LGHDT, CDR2 YNNKEL (reference sequence). In nucleotides, the CDR3 is TGTGCCAGCAGCCAAGAACGAATAGGGGTACCCAATCAGCCCCAGCATTTT. Amino acids: CASSQERIGVPNQPQHF.

Many counts were recorded for this clonotype. CDR3: CASSSQGVEGEQYF. CDR3 sequence (DNA): TGTGCCAGCAGTAGTCAGGGCGTCGAAGGAGAGCAGTACTTC. The V call is TRBV27, the J call TRBJ2-7; D may be TRBD1 (5 bases). The V end lost 5 bases, the J end lost 7 bases, and 18 bases lay between the germline ends. This CDR3 is built from 14 residues. Per germline, CDR1 MNHEY and CDR2 SMNVEV (reference sequence).

This clonotype was observed at least ten times. The chain combines TRBV20-1 with TRBJ1-5; 9 nucleotides agree with TRBD1. J was trimmed by 5 bases and V by 5 bases; bases with no gene match: 4. The CDR3 sequence is 13 residues long. Germline V gene lookup returns CDR1 DFQATT and CDR2 SNEGSKA (reference sequence). The CDR3 spells CSAGTGQHQPQHF. The CDR3 DNA sequence: TGCAGTGCTGGGACAGGGCAACATCAGCCCCAGCATTTT.

This clonotype has more than one count but fewer than ten. The gene calls are TRBV10-3 and TRBJ1-1, with D hard to call. V dropped 0 bases and J dropped 8 bases, with 7 bases sitting between them. This CDR3 is built from 12 residues. The germline V gene encodes CDR1 ENHRY and CDR2 SYGVKD. In DNA form, the CDR3 reads TGTGCCATCAGTGAGTCAGGGTCCGAAGCTTTCTTT. This translates into CAISESGSEAFF.

V is TRBV30 and J is TRBJ1-5; D unresolved. This CDR3 has 13 amino acids. V lost 3 bases, J lost 7 bases, and 13 bases lay in between. CDR1 GTSNPN and CDR2 SVGIG come from the germline V gene (reference sequence). CDR3 in DNA: TGTGCCTGGAGCAATCTAGCGACCCAGCCCCAGCATTTT. This codes for CAWSNLATQPQHF.

This clonotype was seen many times. The chain joins TRBV2 to TRBJ2-2; 12 bases are shared with TRBD1. The CDR3 is made up of 16 amino acids. V shed 6 bases and J 6 bases; nucleotides not matched to a gene: 8. The germline V gene encodes CDR1 SNHLY and CDR2 FYNNEI. CDR3 in amino acids: CASSGGQGAAPGELFF. CDR3 in DNA: TGTGCCAGCAGCGGGGGACAGGGGGCGGCACCCGGGGAGCTGTTTTTT. Looking up the rest from reference TRBV2 and TRBJ2-2 gives the full variable domain: EPEVTQTPSHQVTQMGQEVILRCVPISNHLYFYWYRQILGQKVEFLVSFYNNEISEKSEIFDDQFSVERPDGSNFTLKIRSTKLEDSAMYFCASSGGQGAAPGELFFGEGSRLTVL.

This clonotype was counted many times. The rearrangement uses TRBV7-9 and TRBJ2-2; D is unclear. V was shortened by 4 bases and J by 6 bases, with 6 bases between the two germline ends. This CDR3 is 12 amino acids long. The germline CDR1 and CDR2 sequences are SEHNR and FQNEAQ (reference sequence). The CDR3 DNA follows: TGTGCCAGCAGCTCCCAAGCCGGGGAGCTGTTTTTT. This gives the protein CASSSQAGELFF. The full variable domain, with the rest looked up from reference TRBV7-9 and TRBJ2-2, is DTGVSQNPRHKITKRGQNVTFRCDPISEHNRLYWYRQTLGQGPEFLTYFQNEAQLEKSRLLSDRFSAERPKGSFSTLEIQRTEQGDSAMYLCASSSQAGELFFGEGSRLTVL.

This clonotype was recorded a few times. This clone may be a read error of a much larger clone one base away. The chain couples TRBV11-2 to TRBJ2-1, with 14 bases matching TRBD2. The length of the CDR3 is 17 residues. Germline CDR1 reads SGHAT; CDR2 reads FQNNGV. Unmatched junction bases numbered 4, after V lost 5 bases and J lost 1 base. CDR3 coding DNA: TGTGCCAGCAGCCCGAGGACTAGCGGGGGGTCCTACAATGAGCAGTTCTTC. Protein product: CASSPRTSGGSYNEQFF.

The chain joins TRBV2 to TRBJ1-4, with D perhaps matching TRBD1 (6 bases). This CDR3 is built from 17 residues. Trimming took 6 bases from V and 4 from J, leaving 21 bases between them. Germline values: CDR1 SNHLY, CDR2 FYNNEI. CDR3 sequence (DNA): TGTGCCAGCAGATTGAGCCCTGAGACAGGCCTTAATGAAAAACTGTTTTTT. Translated: CASRLSPETGLNEKLFF.

CDR3 in amino acids: CASSTSGSLDEQYF. The CDR3 DNA follows: TGTGCCAGCTCAACTAGCGGGAGTCTCGACGAGCAGTACTTC. The J gene is TRBJ2-7, the V gene TRBV18, with 11 bases that match TRBD2. V lost 5 bases, J lost 5 bases, and 5 bases stayed unmatched. The CDR3 totals 14 residues. The germline V gene encodes CDR1 KGHSH and CDR2 LQKENI.

This rearrangement joins TRBV19 to TRBJ2-7; 7 bases are a match to TRBD2. The V gene end was trimmed by 6 bases and the J gene end by 0 bases; junction bases not matched to a gene: 8. CDR3 size: 15 residues. From germline, CDR1 is LNHDA and CDR2 SQIVND (reference sequence). The CDR3 nucleotides read TGTGCCAGTAGCAGAGAGGCTAGCGGCTCCTACGAGCAGTACTTC. It yields the protein CASSREASGSYEQYF.

This chain joins TRBV30 and TRBJ2-7, with 10 bases that match TRBD1. Trimming took 4 bases from V and 7 from J; bases not matched to a gene: 16. The CDR3 is 16 residues long. Germline loops: CDR1 GTSNPN, CDR2 SVGIG (reference sequence). The CDR3 loop is CAWNFQTGTGAREQYF. CDR3 sequence (DNA): TGTGCCTGGAACTTCCAAACCGGGACAGGGGCGAGGGAGCAGTACTTC. The complete variable domain, with remaining parts taken from reference TRBV30 and TRBJ2-7, reads SQTIHQWPATLVQPVGSPLSLECTVEGTSNPNLYWYRQAAGRGLQLLFYSVGIGQISSEVPQNLSASRPQDRQFILSSKKLLLSDSGFYLCAWNFQTGTGAREQYFGPGTRLTVT.

This clonotype was found many times. The chain recombines TRBV2 with TRBJ2-5; the match to TRBD2 covers 8 bases. The V and J ends lost 4 bases and 5 bases, in that order; junction bases with no gene match: 3. The V gene's germline CDR1 is SNHLY and CDR2 FYNNEI. CDR3 size: 13 residues. The CDR3 nucleotides are TGTGCCAGCAGTGCGGGACTAGTCGAGACCCAGTACTTC. This gives the protein CASSAGLVETQYF.